The next 13 T cell receptor beta chains were all read from a single sample in a study of CD8 T cells in Susac syndrome. The RNA, about 0.5 to 1 ug, was put through reverse transcription using random hexamers. TCRdb processed the immunoSEQ multiplex PCR reads anew with MiXCR; each CDR3 protein has one entry. The profile shows under 200,000 distinct CDR3 sequences, 85% to 95% of them singletons. The sample comprised CD8+ T cells from PBMCs. The source of these receptors is a human donor with multiple sclerosis.

The V call is TRBV18, the J call TRBJ2-3; 8 bases agree with TRBD2. There are 14 residues in the CDR3. The germline CDR1 and CDR2 sequences are KGHSH and LQKENI. V was clipped by 3 bases and J by 3 bases; unmatched bases: 2. Here the CDR3 reads CASSPLAGTDTQYF. The DNA of the CDR3 is TGTGCCAGCTCACCTCTAGCGGGTACAGATACGCAGTATTTT.

V and J are TRBV28 and TRBJ2-7, with 7 bases identical to TRBD2. The length of the CDR3 is 16 residues. Trimming cost V 1 base and J 5 bases; bases outside gene matches: 11. Germline-derived CDR1 and CDR2 are MDHEN and SYDVKM. The CDR3 nucleotides read TGTGCCAGCAGTTTATCCGCGGGACTACCAAGCCACGAGCAGTACTTC. Translating it yields CASSLSAGLPSHEQYF.

This sequence joins TRBV29-1 and TRBJ2-1; no clear D gene. Germline values: CDR1 SQVTM, CDR2 ANQGSEA. The length of the CDR3 is 13 residues. V was pared by 4 bases and J by 1 base, with 8 bases between. The CDR3 region has the DNA TGCAGCGTTGGCCGAGAATCCTACAATGAGCAGTTCTTC. Translation: CSVGRESYNEQFF.

Written as DNA, the CDR3 is TGCAGCGTTGAAGACCCCCCCATCGACAGAGTTTATGGCTACACCTTC. Translating it yields CSVEDPPIDRVYGYTF. The chain has TRBV29-1 and TRBJ1-2, with D possibly TRBD1 on 5 matching bases. CDR3 length: 16 residues. Trimming cost V 0 bases and J 5 bases, with 19 bases left between them. Per the germline V gene, CDR1 is SQVTM and CDR2 is ANQGSEA.

The genes are TRBV27 and TRBJ1-5; D is possibly TRBD1 (6 bases). This CDR3 region has 14 residues. In germline, CDR1 is MNHEY, CDR2 SMNVEV (reference sequence). The V end lost 6 bases, the J end lost 3 bases, and 12 bases lay between the germline ends. CDR3 coding DNA: TGTGCCAGCAGCGCCAGGGGACCCAATCAGCCCCAGCATTTT. Residues: CASSARGPNQPQHF.

This clonotype was detected once. The genes are TRBV27 and TRBJ2-2, with D unclear. V was trimmed by 0 bases and J by 7 bases, leaving 6 bases between them. Germline assignment: CDR1 MNHEY and CDR2 SMNVEV (reference sequence). This CDR3 region has 13 residues. CDR3 in DNA: TGTGCCAGCAGTTTATCGACCGGCGGGGAGCTGTTTTTT. Translating gives CASSLSTGGELFF.

The rearrangement links TRBV20-1 to TRBJ2-7; 12 bases line up with TRBD2. Germline-derived CDR1 and CDR2 are DFQATT and SNEGSKA (reference sequence). This CDR3 is 17 amino acids long. V dropped 0 bases and J dropped 6; count of bases not matched to a gene: 12. The CDR3, as DNA: TGCAGTGCTAGAGAGGGGAGGCTAGCGGGAGGGTATGGCGAGCAGTACTTC. The encoded protein is CSAREGRLAGGYGEQYF.

The genes are TRBV20-1 and TRBJ1-6, with unresolved D. The V gene lost 1 base and the J gene lost 7 bases, with 20 bases spanning the gap. Per the germline V gene, CDR1 is DFQATT and CDR2 is SNEGSKA (reference sequence). This CDR3 contains 17 residues. CDR3 sequence (DNA): TGCAGTGCTAGAGTCCTCCCCCGGAGAATCGGCAATTCACCCCTCCACTTT. Translation: CSARVLPRRIGNSPLHF.

The chain couples TRBV27 to TRBJ1-5; possible D gene TRBD1, 5 bases. The CDR3 length is 13 residues. The V and J ends lost 2 bases and 6 bases respectively, with 8 bases between them. Germline V CDR1 and CDR2: MNHEY, SMNVEV (reference sequence). The CDR3 region is CASSLKGIQPQHF. The CDR3 DNA sequence: TGTGCCAGCAGTTTAAAGGGGATTCAGCCCCAGCATTTT.

This clonotype occurred once. The chain couples TRBV23-1 to TRBJ2-3; a possible D gene is TRBD1 (5 bases). TRBV23-1 is flagged as an ORF with uncertain function. Trimming left V 4 bases short and J 2 bases short, with 13 bases between. This CDR3 spans 15 amino acids. CDR3 loop: CASSRQKSNTDTQYF. The DNA of the CDR3 is TGCGCCAGCAGTCGACAGAAGTCTAACACAGATACGCAGTATTTT.

The chain has TRBV12-3 or TRBV12-4 and TRBJ1-1; TRBD1 is a possible D gene (6 bases). Between the trimmed V and J ends, which lost 6 bases and 5 bases, there was a span of 19 bases. The CDR3 consists of 15 residues. The CDR3 reads CASRPPEGVRTEAFF. The CDR3 nucleotides read TGTGCCAGCAGACCACCCGAGGGGGTAAGGACTGAAGCTTTCTTT.

The chain employs TRBV3-1 and TRBJ2-7; TRBD1 agrees at 7 bases. With V trimmed by 6 bases and J by 6 bases, 5 bases remained unmatched. Germline lookup yields CDR1 LGHDT and CDR2 YNNKEL (reference sequence). CDR3 size: 12 residues. CDR3 nucleotide sequence: TGTGCCAGCAGTGACGACAGGGTCGAGCAGTACTTC. It yields the protein CASSDDRVEQYF.

This clonotype was detected only a few times. The J gene is TRBJ2-1, the V gene TRBV7-3; 8 positions agree with TRBD2. Per germline, CDR1 SGHTA and CDR2 FQGTGA. J lost 4 bases, V lost 2 bases, and 4 bases had no gene match. The CDR3 has 15 amino acids. CDR3 region: CASSLDAGGYNEQFF. DNA of the CDR3: TGTGCCAGCAGCTTAGACGCGGGGGGATACAATGAGCAGTTCTTC.